This T cell receptor beta chain stems from a study of T cells in Graves' hyperthyroidism and ophthalmopathy (dated by TCRdb to between 2018 and 2021). About the study as a whole: Peripheral blood was sampled at the time of initial diagnosis, prior to any treatment. To identify distinguishing TCR V-J signatures, a discovery cohort of about a hundred patients was used, comprising approximately 40 with Graves' ophthalmopathy and around 57 with stable Graves' hyperthyroidism. An independent validation cohort of fewer than 20 hyperthyroidism patients and approximately 15 patients who later progressed to ophthalmopathy tested prospective prediction of ophthalmopathy. For training and testing, the 100 patients in the discovery cohort were randomly divided in a 7:3 ratio. In about 6 Graves' hyperthyroidism patients, the study also compared T-cell repertoires from thyroid tissue with T-cell repertoires from blood. Following sampling, methimazole starting at 30 mg daily was given to hyperthyroidism patients, and high-dose intravenous methylprednisolone was given to ophthalmopathy patients. TCR Vbeta CDR3 sequencing of 120 to 150 peripheral blood samples (over 40 ophthalmopathy, 75 hyperthyroidism and approximately 17 progressor patients) is reported in the paper. Broad study findings and their caveats: Most expanded thyroid clonotypes (frequency above 0.001) were also found in blood, which suggests that blood repertoires may mirror thyroid immune responses. A 13 V-J signature model separated ophthalmopathy from stable hyperthyroidism, with 87.88% sensitivity and roughly 82% specificity in cross-validation and 80%/75% in testing. In validation, the model predicted progression to ophthalmopathy a median of around 6.5 months before onset, with 65% to 71% sensitivity and almost 75% specificity. Sample size was not statistically predetermined, and blinding of investigators to group allocation was not performed.

TCR beta CDR3 regions were amplified from RNA transcripts. The TCR CDR3 was subjected to a first round of RT-PCR using the HTBI primer set and the Qiagen OneStep RT-PCR kit. The libraries were constructed in a second round of multiplex PCR and then size-selected and purified. Paired-end sequencing of the libraries was performed with 100 bp reads on an Illumina HiSeq2000. In the original analysis: Raw data were processed with SOAPnuke, discarding reads with adapters, uncalled bases, mean Phred below 15, or no exact constant-primer or identifier match. COPE v1.2.5 was used to merge the high-quality paired reads, and each unique nucleotide sequence was defined as a clonotype. MiTCR v1.1 was used to align the clonotypes against IMGT TRBV, TRBD and TRBJ reference segments. Analysis was restricted to V-J combinations with a frequency above 0.0001, which covered 99% to 99.2% of repertoires. A TCS score was defined as the ratio between F50 (clonal expansion) and ExV (chaos), using BLOSUM62-based TCRdist between CDR3 peptides within each V-J. Welch's t-statistics and random forest reduced fewer than 600 V-J features to 13, which were used in a naive Bayes classifier (R e1071). TCRdb reprocessed the public reads (quality trimming at Q25 with fastp, clone calling with MiXCR) and kept in-frame beta chains. Every entry covers one CDR3 protein and lists the most common genes and DNA from its rows. V and J calls and clone size were set by TCRdb, not the authors. The table for this sample lists about 560,000 distinct CDR3 sequences; about a sixth of them were counted only once. Of the sample, approximately 18% is held by the ten largest clones.

The V end loses 1 base and the J end loses 7 bases, and a stretch of 11 bases separates them. From the cysteine through the phenylalanine, the CDR3 covers 14 amino acids. Only CDR3 DNA remains: 42 bases, in frame from the first base. CDR1 and CDR2 are drawn from the germline V gene: MGHRA, YSYEKL. Notes on this clonotype: The target of this receptor is not known. Base qualities are not at hand, and no much larger clone is one base apart.

Graves' hyperthyroidism was defined as stable when no progression to ophthalmopathy occurred over 18 months of follow-up. Hyperthyroidism patients were newly diagnosed, with disease duration under 2 months, and aged 18 to 65 years. Any patient with an uncontrolled infection, another autoimmune disease, pregnancy or lactation was excluded. Diagnoses were based on clinical symptoms, serum thyroxine and TRAb, thyroid ultrasound and orbital computed tomography. PBMCs were isolated from 8 to 10 ml of fresh peripheral blood by Ficoll-Paque density gradient centrifugation. Total RNA was extracted with Trizol reagent, and quality was checked on an Agilent 2100 Bioanalyzer.

The chain is encoded by TRBV4-1 joined to TRBJ1-5; the D region possibly corresponds to TRBD1 (5 bases align). Material for sequencing was blood. The sequence was collected from a woman aged 18-30 years with Graves' hyperthyroidism. The bases are TGCGCCAGCAGCCAAGGGGGGAGTTTGCAGCCCCAGCATTTT. Translated, it gives CASSQGGSLQPQHF.